The table lists the clone carrying this T cell receptor beta chain with a count of one. Patients at the Seattle site were enrolled during active infection and followed longitudinally. Germline V gives CDR1 MNHEY, CDR2 SVGAGI. The CDR3 runs to 12 residues. The germline V and J ends were trimmed by 7 bases and 5 bases, with 10 bases remaining between them. The sample belongs to a study of blood T cell repertoires in COVID-19. Whole-study context: The United States, Italy and Spain supplied acute and convalescent COVID-19 samples. Nucleic acid was either cDNA or gDNA, and it came from T cells, B-cell-depleted T cells, or PBMCs.

Study processing details: Estimation of nucleated cell counts was performed using reference gene primer amplification. TCRdb's copy holds only in-frame clones and misses some; the assay was immunoSEQ multiplex PCR. D and trimming come from the DNA, and the V and J calls and clone size come from that table. The data hold some 300,000 clones, with about 87% observed a single time. This receptor was taken from a woman aged 45-59 years with COVID-19, enrolled during active disease. The rearrangement joins TRBV6-5 to TRBJ2-3, with D perhaps matching TRBD1 (5 bases). Sequencing was performed on peripheral blood. DNA for the CDR3: TGTGCCAGCAAGAAGGGGCAAGATACGCAGTATTTT. It yields the protein CASKKGQDTQYF.